This entry describes one TCR beta chain. The length of the CDR3 is 16 residues. Deletions cut 0 bases from V and 0 bases from J, with 10 bases between. The V gene's germline CDR1 is ENHRY and CDR2 SYGVKD. This entry is derived from a study of blood T cell repertoires in COVID-19. Study context: COVID-19 samples collected from the United States, Italy and Spain covered acute and convalescent phases.

Per the authors' pipeline: Estimated nucleated cell counts came from reference gene primer amplification. The assay was immunoSEQ multiplex PCR, and TCRdb's table has in-frame clones only and misses some. V, J and clone size reflect that table, while D and trimming were determined from the DNA. The data show around 250,000 clones, approximately 87% seen once. The specimen was peripheral blood. The chain links TRBV10-3 to TRBJ2-3; D possibly corresponds to TRBD2 (5 bases). This clonotype originated in a human donor in a cohort sampled during active COVID-19. CDR3 protein: CAISESGTGSTDTQYF. DNA for the CDR3: TGTGCCATCAGTGAGTCGGGTACGGGGAGCACAGATACGCAGTATTTT.